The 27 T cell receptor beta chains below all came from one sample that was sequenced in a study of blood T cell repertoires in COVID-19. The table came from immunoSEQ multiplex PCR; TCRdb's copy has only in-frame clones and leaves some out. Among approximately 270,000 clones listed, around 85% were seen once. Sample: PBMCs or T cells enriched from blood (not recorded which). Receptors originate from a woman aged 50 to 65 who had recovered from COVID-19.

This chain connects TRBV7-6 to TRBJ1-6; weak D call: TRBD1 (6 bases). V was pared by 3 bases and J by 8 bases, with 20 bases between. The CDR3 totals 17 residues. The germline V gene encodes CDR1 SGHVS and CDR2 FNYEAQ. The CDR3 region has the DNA TGTGCCAGCAGCTTTGGGACACGGGCTGCTCAGGATTCACCCCTCCACTTT. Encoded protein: CASSFGTRAAQDSPLHF.

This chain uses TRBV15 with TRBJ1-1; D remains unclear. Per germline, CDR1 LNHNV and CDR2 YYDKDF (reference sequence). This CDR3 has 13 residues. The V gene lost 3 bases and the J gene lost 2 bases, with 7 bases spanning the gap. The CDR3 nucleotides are TGTGCCACCAGCAGGACTATAAACACTGAAGCTTTCTTT. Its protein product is CATSRTINTEAFF.

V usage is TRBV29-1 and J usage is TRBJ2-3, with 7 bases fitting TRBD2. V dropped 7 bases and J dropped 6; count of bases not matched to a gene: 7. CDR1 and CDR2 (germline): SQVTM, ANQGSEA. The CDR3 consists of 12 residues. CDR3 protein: CSAISGGDTQYF. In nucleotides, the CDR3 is TGCAGCGCCATTTCCGGGGGGGATACGCAGTATTTT.

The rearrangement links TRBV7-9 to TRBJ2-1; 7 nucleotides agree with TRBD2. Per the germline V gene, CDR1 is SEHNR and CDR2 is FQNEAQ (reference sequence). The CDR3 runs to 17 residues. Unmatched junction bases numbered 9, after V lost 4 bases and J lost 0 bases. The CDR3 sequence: CASSSRPGTISYNEQFF. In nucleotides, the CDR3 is TGTGCCAGCAGCTCTCGGCCAGGGACTATCTCCTACAATGAGCAGTTCTTC.

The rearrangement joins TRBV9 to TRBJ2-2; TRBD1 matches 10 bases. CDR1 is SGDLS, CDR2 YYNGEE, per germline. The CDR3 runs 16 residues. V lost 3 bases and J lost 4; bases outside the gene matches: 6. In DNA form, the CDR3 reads TGTGCCAGCAGCGCGGGGAGGACAGGGGGCACCGGGGAGCTGTTTTTT. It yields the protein CASSAGRTGGTGELFF.

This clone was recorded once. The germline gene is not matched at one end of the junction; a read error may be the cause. CDR3 residues: CASSLVAGSYEQYF. CDR3 DNA sequence: TGTGCTAGCAGCTTAGTAGCGGGATCTTACGAGCAGTACTTC. This rearrangement joins TRBV7-7 to TRBJ2-7; 8 bases line up with TRBD2. The germline gives CDR1 SSHAT, CDR2 FNYEAQ (reference sequence). The CDR3 has 14 residues.

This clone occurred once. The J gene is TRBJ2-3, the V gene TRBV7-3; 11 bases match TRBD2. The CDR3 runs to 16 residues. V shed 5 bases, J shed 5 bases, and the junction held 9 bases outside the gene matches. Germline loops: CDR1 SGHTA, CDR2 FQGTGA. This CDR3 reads CASSPRLAGPGDTQYF. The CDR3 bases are TGTGCCAGCAGCCCGAGACTAGCGGGGCCTGGAGATACGCAGTATTTT.

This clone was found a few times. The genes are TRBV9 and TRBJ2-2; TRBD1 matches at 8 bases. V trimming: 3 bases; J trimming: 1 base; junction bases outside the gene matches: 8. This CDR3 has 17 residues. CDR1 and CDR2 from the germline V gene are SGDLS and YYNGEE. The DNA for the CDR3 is TGTGCCAGCAGCGCATCTTCCGGGACAGGGAACACCGGGGAGCTGTTTTTT. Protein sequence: CASSASSGTGNTGELFF.

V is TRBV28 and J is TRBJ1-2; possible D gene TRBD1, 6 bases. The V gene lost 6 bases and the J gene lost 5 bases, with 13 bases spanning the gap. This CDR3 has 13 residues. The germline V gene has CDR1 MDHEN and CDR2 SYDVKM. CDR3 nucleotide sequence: TGTGCCAGCAGCCGAGGACAGAGTTATGGCTACACCTTC. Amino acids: CASSRGQSYGYTF.

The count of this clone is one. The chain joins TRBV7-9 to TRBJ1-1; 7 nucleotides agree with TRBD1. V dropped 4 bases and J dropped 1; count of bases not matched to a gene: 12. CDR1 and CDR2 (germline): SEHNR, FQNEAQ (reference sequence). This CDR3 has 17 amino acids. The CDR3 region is CASSSFRGTGENTEAFF. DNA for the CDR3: TGTGCCAGCAGCTCTTTCAGGGGGACGGGGGAGAACACTGAAGCTTTCTTT.

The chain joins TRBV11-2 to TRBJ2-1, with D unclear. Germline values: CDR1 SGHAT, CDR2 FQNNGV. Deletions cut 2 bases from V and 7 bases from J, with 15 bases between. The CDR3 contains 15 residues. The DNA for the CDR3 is TGTGCCAGCAGCTTACTCCATGGAGATATTAATGAGCAGTTCTTC. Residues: CASSLLHGDINEQFF.

CDR3 sequence reads: CASSQKGWGTAYSPLHF. CDR3 coding DNA: TGTGCCAGCAGCCAAAAAGGTTGGGGGACAGCTTATTCACCCCTCCACTTT. The rearrangement joins TRBV3-1 (or the pseudogene TRBV3-2) to TRBJ1-6; TRBD1 matches at 7 bases. J lost 8 bases, V lost 2 bases, and 12 bases had no gene match. CDR1 LGHDT and CDR2 YNNKEL come from the germline V gene (reference sequence). The CDR3 is made up of 17 amino acids.

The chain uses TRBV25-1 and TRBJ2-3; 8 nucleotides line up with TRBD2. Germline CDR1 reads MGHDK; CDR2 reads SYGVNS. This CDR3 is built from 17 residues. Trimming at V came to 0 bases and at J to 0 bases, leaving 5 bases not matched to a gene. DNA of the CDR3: TGTGCCAGCAGTGAATATCTCGGACTAGCAAGCACAGATACGCAGTATTTT. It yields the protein CASSEYLGLASTDTQYF.

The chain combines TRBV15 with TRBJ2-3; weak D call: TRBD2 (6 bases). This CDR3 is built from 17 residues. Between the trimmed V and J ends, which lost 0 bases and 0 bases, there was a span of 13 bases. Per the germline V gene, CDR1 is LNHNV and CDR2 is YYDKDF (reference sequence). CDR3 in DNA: TGTGCCACCAGCAGAGACCCTCAGCGGGCGAGCACAGATACGCAGTATTTT. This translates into CATSRDPQRASTDTQYF.

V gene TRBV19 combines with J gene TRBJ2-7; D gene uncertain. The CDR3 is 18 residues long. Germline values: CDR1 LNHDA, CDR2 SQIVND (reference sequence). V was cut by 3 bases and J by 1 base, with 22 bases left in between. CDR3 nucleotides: TGTGCCAGTAGTATCATTTTTTTAACGGAGTACGGGTCCTACGAGCAGTACTTC. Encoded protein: CASSIIFLTEYGSYEQYF.

This chain's CDR3 is CASSPNGQGSLRMDGGYTF. The CDR3, as DNA: TGTGCCAGTAGTCCTAACGGACAGGGAAGCCTAAGAATGGACGGTGGCTACACCTTC. V gene TRBV19 combines with J gene TRBJ1-2; the match to TRBD1 covers 8 bases. CDR1 and CDR2 from the germline V gene are LNHDA and SQIVND (reference sequence). V lost 5 bases to trimming and J lost 7 bases; unmatched junction nucleotides: 24. The CDR3 is 19 residues long. The entire variable domain, with the rest obtained from reference TRBV19 and TRBJ1-2, is as follows: DGGITQSPKYLFRKEGQNVTLSCEQNLNHDAMYWYRQDPGQGLRLIYYSQIVNDFQKGDIAEGYSVSREKKESFPLTVTSAQKNPTAFYLCASSPNGQGSLRMDGGYTFGSGTRLTVV.

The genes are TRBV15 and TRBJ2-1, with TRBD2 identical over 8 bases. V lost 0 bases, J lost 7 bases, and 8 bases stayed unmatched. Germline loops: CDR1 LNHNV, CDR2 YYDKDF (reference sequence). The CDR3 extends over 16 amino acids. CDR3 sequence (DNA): TGTGCCACCAGCAGAGATGTCCGGGAGGGACTAAATGAGCAGTTCTTC. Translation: CATSRDVREGLNEQFF.

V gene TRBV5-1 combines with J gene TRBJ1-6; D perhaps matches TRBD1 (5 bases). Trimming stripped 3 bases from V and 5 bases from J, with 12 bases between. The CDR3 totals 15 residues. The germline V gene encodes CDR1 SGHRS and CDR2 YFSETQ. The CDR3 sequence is CASSSIRGNNSPLHF. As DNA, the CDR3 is TGCGCCAGCAGCTCAATAAGGGGAAATAATTCACCCCTCCACTTT. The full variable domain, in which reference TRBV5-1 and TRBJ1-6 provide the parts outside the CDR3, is KAGVTQTPRYLIKTRGQQVTLSCSPISGHRSVSWYQQTPGQGLQFLFEYFSETQRNKGNFPGRFSGRQFSNSRSEMNVSTLELGDSALYLCASSSIRGNNSPLHFGNGTRLTVT.

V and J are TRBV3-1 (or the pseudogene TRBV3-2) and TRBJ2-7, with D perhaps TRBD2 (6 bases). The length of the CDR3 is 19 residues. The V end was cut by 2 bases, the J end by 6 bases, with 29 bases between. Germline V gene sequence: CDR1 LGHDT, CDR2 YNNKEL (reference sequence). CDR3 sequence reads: CASSQSLRQSTSLRGEQYF. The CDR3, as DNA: TGTGCCAGCAGCCAATCTCTGAGACAGTCTACTAGCCTACGCGGCGAGCAGTACTTC.

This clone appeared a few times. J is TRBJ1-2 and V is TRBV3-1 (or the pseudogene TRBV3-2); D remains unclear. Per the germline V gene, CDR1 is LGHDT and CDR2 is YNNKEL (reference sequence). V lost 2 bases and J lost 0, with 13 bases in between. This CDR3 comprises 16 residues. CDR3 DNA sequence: TGTGCCAGCAGCCAATATGCGGCGGGCACTAACTATGGCTACACCTTC. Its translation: CASSQYAAGTNYGYTF.

The DNA for the CDR3 is TGTGCCAGCAGCCAAATACCAGGGGGTAATGGTTCACCCCTCCACTTT. Protein product: CASSQIPGGNGSPLHF. This chain uses TRBV3-1 (or the pseudogene TRBV3-2) with TRBJ1-6, with 7 bases aligning to TRBD1. V lost 2 bases, J lost 9 bases, and 10 bases stayed unmatched. CDR1 and CDR2 (germline): LGHDT, YNNKEL (reference sequence). The CDR3 runs 16 residues.

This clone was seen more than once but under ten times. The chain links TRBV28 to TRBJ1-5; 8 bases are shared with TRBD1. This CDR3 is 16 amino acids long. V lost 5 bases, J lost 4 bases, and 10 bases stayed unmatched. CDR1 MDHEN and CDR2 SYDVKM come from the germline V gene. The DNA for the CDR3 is TGTGCCAGCAGTAGAGCAGGGGGCGCGGGGAATCAGCCCCAGCATTTT. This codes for CASSRAGGAGNQPQHF.

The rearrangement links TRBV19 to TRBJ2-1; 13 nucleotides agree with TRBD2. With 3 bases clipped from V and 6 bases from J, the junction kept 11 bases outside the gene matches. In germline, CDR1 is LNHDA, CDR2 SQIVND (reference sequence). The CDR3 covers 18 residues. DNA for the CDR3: TGTGCCAGTAGTATTGCACTAGCGGGAGGGCTGGGAGGCAATGAGCAGTTCTTC. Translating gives CASSIALAGGLGGNEQFF. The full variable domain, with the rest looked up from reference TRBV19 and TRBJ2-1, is DGGITQSPKYLFRKEGQNVTLSCEQNLNHDAMYWYRQDPGQGLRLIYYSQIVNDFQKGDIAEGYSVSREKKESFPLTVTSAQKNPTAFYLCASSIALAGGLGGNEQFFGPGTRLTVL.

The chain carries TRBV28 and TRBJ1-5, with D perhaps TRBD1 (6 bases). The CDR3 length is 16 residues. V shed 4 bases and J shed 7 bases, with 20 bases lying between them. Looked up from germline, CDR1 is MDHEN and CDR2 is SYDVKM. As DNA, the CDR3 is TGTGCCAGCAGTTCCACCGGGAGGGGGACGGGGCAGCCCCAGCATTTT. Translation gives CASSSTGRGTGQPQHF.

The CDR3 nucleotides are TGCGCCAGCAGCTTGAGGTTTGGAAGGGGACTAGCGGACCACTCCTACGAGCAGTACTTC. Translation: CASSLRFGRGLADHSYEQYF. This chain uses TRBV5-1 with TRBJ2-7; 11 bases match TRBD2. The germline CDR1 and CDR2 sequences are SGHRS and YFSETQ. Germline trimming cut 1 base from V and 0 bases from J; bases unmatched to any gene: 15. CDR3 length: 20 residues.

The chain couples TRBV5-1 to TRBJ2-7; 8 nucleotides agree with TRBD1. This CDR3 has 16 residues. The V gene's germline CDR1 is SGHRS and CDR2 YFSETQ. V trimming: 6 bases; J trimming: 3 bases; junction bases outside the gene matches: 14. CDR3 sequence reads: CASKNTDRGPYYEQYF. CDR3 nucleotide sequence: TGCGCCAGCAAGAACACTGACAGGGGACCCTACTACGAGCAGTACTTC.

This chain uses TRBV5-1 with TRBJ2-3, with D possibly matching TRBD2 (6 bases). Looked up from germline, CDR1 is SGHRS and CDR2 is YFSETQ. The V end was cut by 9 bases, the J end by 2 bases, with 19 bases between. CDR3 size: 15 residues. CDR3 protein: CATNSGVWDTDTQYF. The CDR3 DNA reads TGCGCCACAAATTCGGGAGTATGGGACACAGATACGCAGTATTTT.